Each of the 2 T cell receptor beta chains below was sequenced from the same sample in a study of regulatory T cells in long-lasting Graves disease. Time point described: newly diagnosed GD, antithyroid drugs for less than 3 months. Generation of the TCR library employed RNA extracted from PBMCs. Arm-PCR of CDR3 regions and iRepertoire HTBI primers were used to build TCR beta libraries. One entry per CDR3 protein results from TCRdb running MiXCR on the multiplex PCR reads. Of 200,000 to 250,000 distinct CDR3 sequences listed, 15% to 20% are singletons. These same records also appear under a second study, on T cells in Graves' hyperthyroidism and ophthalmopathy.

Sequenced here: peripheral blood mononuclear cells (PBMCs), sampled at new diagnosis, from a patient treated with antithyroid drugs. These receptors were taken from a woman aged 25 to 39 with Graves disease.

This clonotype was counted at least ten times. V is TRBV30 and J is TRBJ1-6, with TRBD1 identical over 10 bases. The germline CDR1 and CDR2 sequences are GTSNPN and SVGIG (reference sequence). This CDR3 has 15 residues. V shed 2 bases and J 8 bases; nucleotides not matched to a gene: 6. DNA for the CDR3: TGTGCCTGGAGTATCTCCGGGACAGGGGATTCACCCCTCCACTTT. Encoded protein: CAWSISGTGDSPLHF.

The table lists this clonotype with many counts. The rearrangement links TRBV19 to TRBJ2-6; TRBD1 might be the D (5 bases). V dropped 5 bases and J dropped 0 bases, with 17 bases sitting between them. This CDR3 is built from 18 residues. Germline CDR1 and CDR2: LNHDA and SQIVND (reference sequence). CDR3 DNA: TGTGCCAGTAGTCCAACGACAGTAGACTTCTCTGGGGCCAACGTCCTGACTTTC. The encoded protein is CASSPTTVDFSGANVLTF.